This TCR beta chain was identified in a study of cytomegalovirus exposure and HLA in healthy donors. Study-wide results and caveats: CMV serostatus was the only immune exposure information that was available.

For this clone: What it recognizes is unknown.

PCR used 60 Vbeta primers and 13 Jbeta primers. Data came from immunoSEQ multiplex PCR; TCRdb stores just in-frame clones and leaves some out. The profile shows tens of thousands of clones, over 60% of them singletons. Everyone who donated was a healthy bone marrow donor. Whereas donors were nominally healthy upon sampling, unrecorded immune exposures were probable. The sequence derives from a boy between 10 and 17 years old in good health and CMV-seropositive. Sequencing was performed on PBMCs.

This chain's CDR3 is CASSTGGDEQYF. The CDR3 nucleotides read TGTGCCAGCAGCACAGGGGGGGACGAGCAGTACTTC. The chain is built from TRBV4-2 and TRBJ2-7, with D perhaps TRBD1 (8 bases). Trimming pared 5 bases from V and 5 bases from J, leaving 10 bases between. The V gene's germline CDR1 is LGHNA and CDR2 YNFKEQ. CDR3 length equals 12 residues.